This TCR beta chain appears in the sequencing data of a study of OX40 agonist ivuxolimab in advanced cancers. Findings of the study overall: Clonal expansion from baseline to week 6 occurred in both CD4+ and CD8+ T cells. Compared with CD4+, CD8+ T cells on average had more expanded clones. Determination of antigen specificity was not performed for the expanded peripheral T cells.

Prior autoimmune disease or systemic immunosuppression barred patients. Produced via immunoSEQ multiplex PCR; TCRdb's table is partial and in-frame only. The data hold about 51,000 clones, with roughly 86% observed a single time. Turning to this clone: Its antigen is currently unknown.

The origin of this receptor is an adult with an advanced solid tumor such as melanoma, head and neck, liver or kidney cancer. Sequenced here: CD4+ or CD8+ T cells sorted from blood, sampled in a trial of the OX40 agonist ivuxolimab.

The DNA of the CDR3 is TGTGCCAGCAGCTTAGTATTTAACACCGGGGAGCTGTTTTTT. Translation: CASSLVFNTGELFF. The rearrangement links TRBV7-8 to TRBJ2-2; D is ambiguous. The CDR3 loop spans 14 amino acids. Germline V gene data show CDR1 as SGHVS and CDR2 as FQNEAQ. V dropped 1 base and J dropped 2 bases, with 5 bases sitting between them.